The entry that follows covers one TCR beta chain sequence. Original handling: Estimation of nucleated cell counts was performed using reference gene primer amplification. Sequencing used immunoSEQ multiplex PCR; TCRdb keeps in-frame clones, though not all of them. V, J and clone size are those of that table, while D and trimming were read from the DNA. Among about 230,000 clones listed, 70% to 90% were seen once. The CDR3 consists of 14 residues. Deletions cut 7 bases from V and 3 bases from J, with 13 bases between. From germline, CDR1 is MDHEN and CDR2 SYDVKM. These data originate in a study of blood T cell repertoires in COVID-19. Background on the study: The samples span acute and convalescent COVID-19 from the United States, Italy and Spain. PBMCs, B-cell-depleted T cells, or T cells provided the cDNA or gDNA that made up the material.

V is TRBV28 and J is TRBJ1-3; possible D gene TRBD1, 5 bases. Material for sequencing was peripheral blood. The clonotype comes from a woman in her sixties or seventies with active or convalescent COVID-19. DNA of the CDR3: TGTGCCAGCACCCAGTGGGGGGGTGGAAACACCATATATTTT. Its protein product is CASTQWGGGNTIYF. The variable domain in full, with the rest retrieved from reference TRBV28 and TRBJ1-3, is DVKVTQSSRYLVKRTGEKVFLECVQDMDHENMFWYRQDPGLGLRLIYFSYDVKMKEKGDIPEGYSVSREKKERFSLILESASTNQTSMYLCASTQWGGGNTIYFGEGSWLTVV.